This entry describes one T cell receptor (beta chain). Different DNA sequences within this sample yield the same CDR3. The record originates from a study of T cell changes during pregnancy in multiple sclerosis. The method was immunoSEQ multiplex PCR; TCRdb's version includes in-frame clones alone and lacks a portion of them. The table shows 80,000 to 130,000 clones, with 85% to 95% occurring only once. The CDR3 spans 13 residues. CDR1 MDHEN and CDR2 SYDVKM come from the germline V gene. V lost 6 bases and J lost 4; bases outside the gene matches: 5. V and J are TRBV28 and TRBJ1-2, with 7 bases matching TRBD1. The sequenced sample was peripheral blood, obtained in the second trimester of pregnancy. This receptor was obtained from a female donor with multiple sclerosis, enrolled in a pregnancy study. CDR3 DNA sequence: TGTGCCAGCAGCCTGGGACAGACCTATGGCTACACCTTC. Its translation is CASSLGQTYGYTF.